Following are 10 T cell receptor beta chains from one sample sequenced in a study of T cell responses to AZD1222 COVID-19 vaccine. Sequencing used immunoSEQ multiplex PCR; TCRdb keeps in-frame clones, though not all of them. The table includes 100,000 to 120,000 clones, more than 70% detected once. The source was peripheral blood, collected on day 0 of MenACWY control vaccination. The receptors shown here come from an adult in good health.

This clone occurred once. V is TRBV2 and J is TRBJ1-5; possible D gene TRBD1, 6 bases. The CDR3 runs to 14 residues. The V and J ends lost 6 bases and 0 bases respectively, with 9 bases between them. From germline, CDR1 is SNHLY and CDR2 FYNNEI. The chain's CDR3 is CASRQGYSNQPQHF. In DNA form, the CDR3 reads TGTGCCAGCAGACAGGGTTATAGCAATCAGCCCCAGCATTTT.

This clone was found a few times. This sequence joins TRBV9 and TRBJ2-1, with TRBD2 matching 7 bases. This CDR3 has 15 amino acids. From germline, CDR1 is SGDLS and CDR2 YYNGEE. V gave up 3 bases and J gave up 6 bases; unmatched junction bases: 9. The CDR3 is CASSGDYWQPNEQFF. The CDR3 bases are TGTGCCAGCAGCGGGGACTATTGGCAACCCAATGAGCAGTTCTTC.

The rearrangement joins TRBV11-3 to TRBJ1-1; the match to TRBD1 covers 10 bases. Germline-derived CDR1 and CDR2 are SGHNT and YENEEA. The CDR3 consists of 17 residues. V was pared by 0 bases and J by 3 bases, with 7 bases of the junction left unmatched. CDR3 residues: CASSLDRDRGRYTEAFF. DNA for the CDR3: TGTGCCAGCAGCTTAGATCGGGACAGGGGTAGGTACACTGAAGCTTTCTTT. The whole variable domain, filled in from reference TRBV11-3 and TRBJ1-1, reads EAGVVQSPRYKIIEKKQPVAFWCNPISGHNTLYWYLQNLGQGPELLIRYENEEAVDDSQLPKDRFSAERLKGVDSTLKIQPAELGDSAVYLCASSLDRDRGRYTEAFFGQGTRLTVV.

The chain has TRBV7-8 and TRBJ1-5; tentatively, D is TRBD1 (5 bases). Trimming stripped 0 bases from V and 11 bases from J, with 17 bases between. This CDR3 is built from 15 residues. Germline assignment: CDR1 SGHVS and CDR2 FQNEAQ. The CDR3 DNA sequence: TGTGCCAGCAGCTTAGCGCAGGGCCCTTCCTGGGCCCAGCATTTT. Its translation is CASSLAQGPSWAQHF.

The chain combines TRBV24-1 with TRBJ2-1; possible D gene TRBD2, 6 bases. This CDR3 is 11 amino acids long. Germline V CDR1 and CDR2: KGHDR, SFDVKD. Between the trimmed V and J ends, which lost 9 bases and 8 bases, there was a span of 10 bases. The CDR3 coding sequence is TGTGCCACCCCGGGGGAGGATGAGCAGTTCTTC. This codes for CATPGEDEQFF.

The gene calls are TRBV30 and TRBJ1-5, with D possibly matching TRBD1 (5 bases). Deletions cut 0 bases from V and 7 bases from J, with 13 bases between. CDR3 length: 14 amino acids. Germline loops: CDR1 GTSNPN, CDR2 SVGIG (reference sequence). The CDR3, as DNA: TGTGCCTGGAGTGTAACGAGGGGCGGACAGCCCCAGCATTTT. Its translation: CAWSVTRGGQPQHF.

This chain uses TRBV7-2 with TRBJ1-6, with TRBD1 identical over 9 bases. The V and J ends lost 1 base and 7 bases, in that order; junction bases with no gene match: 2. This CDR3 region has 15 residues. Germline CDR1 SGHTA, CDR2 FQGNSA. The CDR3 spells CASSLDGTGNSPLHF. CDR3 sequence (DNA): TGTGCCAGCAGCTTAGACGGGACAGGGAATTCACCCCTCCACTTT.

Comments on this clone: The same CDR3 also results from other DNA sequences found in this sample. The rearrangement links TRBV5-4 to TRBJ1-1, with D possibly being TRBD1 (5 bases). This CDR3 is built from 13 residues. V gave up 2 bases and J gave up 1 base, with 6 bases separating them. In germline, CDR1 is SGHNT, CDR2 YYREEE (reference sequence). This chain's CDR3 is CASSLTGNTEAFF. CDR3 DNA: TGTGCCAGCAGCTTAACAGGGAACACTGAAGCTTTCTTT.

V gene TRBV4-3 combines with J gene TRBJ1-6, with D perhaps TRBD1 (6 bases). The CDR3 length is 20 residues. The V end was cut by 4 bases, the J end by 7 bases, with 29 bases between. The germline CDR1 and CDR2 sequences are LGHNA and YSLEER. The CDR3 sequence is CASSPGAGGYWGSGNSPLHF. The CDR3 DNA follows: TGCGCCAGCAGCCCTGGTGCGGGGGGCTATTGGGGGTCGGGCAATTCACCCCTCCACTTT.

J is TRBJ1-5 and V is TRBV7-9, with D maybe TRBD1 (6 bases). The CDR3 extends over 15 amino acids. Trimming pared 3 bases from V and 7 bases from J, leaving 16 bases between. CDR1 and CDR2 from the germline V gene are SEHNR and FQNEAQ (reference sequence). This CDR3 is CASSFGGQGQQPQHF. CDR3 DNA: TGTGCCAGCAGCTTTGGAGGGCAGGGGCAGCAGCCCCAGCATTTT.